A selection of T cell receptor beta chains follows, all from one sample in a study of cytomegalovirus exposure and HLA in healthy donors. Data came from immunoSEQ multiplex PCR; TCRdb stores just in-frame clones and leaves some out. The data hold around 100,000 clones, with roughly 77% observed a single time. The specimen was PBMCs. The receptors originated from a man younger than 45 in good health and CMV-seronegative. CDR3s leave out the opening cysteine and the closing phenylalanine or tryptophan.

v_gene	j_gene	CDR3aa
TRBV27	TRBJ1-1	ASSLETGVRAF
TRBV10-2	TRBJ2-2	ASRRDRVGELF
TRBV7-9	TRBJ2-5	ASSPPGETQY
TRBV6-1	TRBJ2-2	ASRAGLDTGELF
TRBV6-5	TRBJ2-6	ASSYGESGANVLT
TRBV2	TRBJ1-4	ASTGSRSEKLF
TRBV5-1	TRBJ1-2	ASSLDRDYGYT
TRBV30	TRBJ1-4	AWSVRGSERLF
TRBV7-9	TRBJ1-2	ASSVTGFESYGYT
TRBV10-3	TRBJ2-5	AISEFDNRRGGQY
TRBV4-3	TRBJ1-1	ASSQSGVMNTEAF
TRBV4-2	TRBJ2-7	ASSQEGDRDHEQY
TRBV4-2	TRBJ1-2	ASSQEAVSGRNYGYT
TRBV7-9	TRBJ1-1	ASSLVGDGTEAF
TRBV7-8	TRBJ2-6	ASSLGPRAASASGANVLT
TRBV21-1	TRBJ2-1	ASRAPGGVSNEQF
TRBV11-2	TRBJ2-1	ASSSDRGPLDEQF
TRBV4-3	TRBJ1-2	ASSQEPTGVWNGYT
TRBV10-3	TRBJ1-2	AISGLGTGRENGYT
TRBV29-1	TRBJ1-1	SVSRIRDTEAF
TRBV10-3	TRBJ2-1	AISRGLAGAGSYNEQF
TRBV5-5	TRBJ1-1	ASSLVTGNRHTEAF
TRBV5-1	TRBJ2-1	ASSKTRGQDEQF
TRBV25-1	TRBJ1-4	ASSDQGEEKLF
TRBV6-4	TRBJ2-2	ASGNAGDDGELF
TRBV5-1	TRBJ2-3	ASSLRGTNTDTQY
TRBV30	TRBJ2-6	AWSALDSGSGANVLT
TRBV30	TRBJ2-5	AWSFKSGGRGAETQY
TRBV6-5	TRBJ2-1	ASSRGNSYNEQF
TRBV14	TRBJ2-3	ASSPGGADTQY
TRBV7-9	TRBJ2-7	ASSLQGYEQY
TRBV5-4	TRBJ2-2	ASSLKGSTGELF
TRBV7-2	TRBJ2-2	ASSSLAGGPRELF
TRBV7-2	TRBJ1-6	ASSLGQDRTPLH
TRBV29-1	TRBJ1-1	SVAASMNTEAF
TRBV4-1	TRBJ2-1	ASSIFSGSNEQF
TRBV5-1	TRBJ1-1	ASSLVPGLNTEAF
TRBV9	TRBJ2-7	ASSVDPQGSREQY
TRBV4-2	TRBJ2-3	ASSQDAPLAGIGLDTQY
TRBV6-5	TRBJ2-7	ASSYTIQGFEQY
TRBV5-4	TRBJ1-1	ASSPGTNTEAF
TRBV9	TRBJ2-2	ASSAITGELF
TRBV19	TRBJ2-1	ASSSRLARLNEQF
TRBV6-4	TRBJ2-1	ASSGEAGENYNEQF
TRBV5-6	TRBJ1-1	ASSSDTSNTEAF
TRBV19	TRBJ2-5	ASSATGGSGTQY
TRBV5-1	TRBJ1-2	ASSSTGTGTTNYGYT
TRBV5-4	TRBJ2-1	ASSLSAQNEQF
TRBV5-4	TRBJ2-1	ASASWNEQF
TRBV7-9	TRBJ2-2	ASSLYPKGPKTELF